This entry lists 30 T cell receptor beta chains sequenced from one sample in a study of T cell repertoires in cytomegalovirus infection. MiXCR, applied by TCRdb to the reads, yields one record per CDR3 protein. The sample carries some 320,000 distinct CDR3 sequences, 25% to 30% recorded once. These receptors have no identified antigens. The specimen comprised cultured PBMCs, sampled from culture after CMV antigen stimulation. The receptors derive from a human donor in good health (CMV status not recorded). Some clones in this sample may be carry-over from other donors' samples.

This chain joins TRBV19 and TRBJ1-5; D perhaps matches TRBD1 (5 bases). CDR1 LNHDA and CDR2 SQIVND come from the germline V gene (reference sequence). The CDR3 totals 14 residues. Deletions cut 3 bases from V and 7 bases from J, with 13 bases between. DNA of the CDR3: TGTGCCAGTAGTATCGGGGGAGTGAGGCAGCCCCAGCATTTT. It is translated as CASSIGGVRQPQHF.

The V call is TRBV29-1, the J call TRBJ2-1; 8 nucleotides match TRBD1. The CDR3 spans 15 residues. J lost 7 bases, V lost 4 bases, and 12 bases had no gene match. CDR1 is SQVTM, CDR2 ANQGSEA, per germline. DNA for the CDR3: TGCAGCGTTGTGATATACAGGGGGACGCGGAATGAGCAGTTCTTC. It codes for CSVVIYRGTRNEQFF.

This clonotype was picked up a small number of times. V gene TRBV6-1 combines with J gene TRBJ2-1, with TRBD2 matching 7 bases. The germline V gene has CDR1 MNHNS and CDR2 SASEGT. CDR3 length equals 12 residues. J lost 14 bases, V lost 0 bases, and 4 bases had no gene match. As DNA, the CDR3 is TGTGCCAGCAGTGAAGCAGGTCGGGGGGAGTTCTTC. It translates to CASSEAGRGEFF.

The chain uses TRBV19 and TRBJ1-4, with TRBD1 matching 7 bases. The germline V gene encodes CDR1 LNHDA and CDR2 SQIVND (reference sequence). V was pared by 5 bases and J by 7 bases, with 7 bases of the junction left unmatched. There are 14 residues in the CDR3. The CDR3 here is CASSPRQGGEKLFF. CDR3 DNA sequence: TGTGCCAGTAGTCCCCGACAGGGTGGTGAAAAACTGTTTTTT.

The V gene is TRBV6-1, the J gene TRBJ2-1, with 8 bases fitting TRBD1. Per germline, CDR1 MNHNS and CDR2 SASEGT. The CDR3 length is 16 residues. The J segment lost 2 bases and the V segment lost 6 bases, leaving 9 bases of the junction unmatched. CDR3 DNA: TGTGCCAGCAGCCTATCCAGGGGGCCTGCCTACAATGAGCAGTTCTTC. It codes for CASSLSRGPAYNEQFF.

Ten or more counts support this clonotype. The chain links TRBV7-2 to TRBJ1-2, with 7 bases identical to TRBD1. The ends lost 0 bases at V and 2 bases at J; junction bases unmatched: 0. Per germline, CDR1 SGHTA and CDR2 FQGNSA. This CDR3 comprises 14 residues. In nucleotides, the CDR3 is TGTGCCAGCAGCTTAGCGGACAGGAACTATGGCTACACCTTC. Translated, it gives CASSLADRNYGYTF.

The J gene is TRBJ2-7, the V gene TRBV7-9, with 7 bases that match TRBD1. Germline V CDR1 and CDR2: SEHNR, FQNEAQ (reference sequence). This CDR3 has 14 residues. J gave up 3 bases and V 2 bases, and 4 bases lay outside the gene matches. CDR3 sequence reads: CASSLTGTDYEQYF. The CDR3 DNA sequence: TGTGCCAGCAGCTTAACTGGGACAGACTACGAGCAGTACTTC.

This clonotype was found a few times. V gene TRBV12-5 combines with J gene TRBJ2-1; the match to TRBD2 covers 13 bases. Germline CDR1 reads LGHNT; CDR2 reads FRNRAP. The V segment lost 3 bases and the J segment 7 bases; nucleotides outside the gene matches: 3. The CDR3 sequence is 15 residues long. The CDR3: CASGLELAGGNEQFF. CDR3 DNA sequence: TGTGCTAGTGGTTTAGAACTAGCGGGAGGGAATGAGCAGTTCTTC. The whole variable domain, remainder taken from reference TRBV12-5 and TRBJ2-1, is DARVTQTPRHKVTEMGQEVTMRCQPILGHNTVFWYRQTMMQGLELLAYFRNRAPLDDSGMPKDRFSAEMPDATLATLKIQPSEPRDSAVYFCASGLELAGGNEQFFGPGTRLTVL.

This clonotype occurred a few times. The chain has TRBV7-3 and TRBJ2-3, with 7 nucleotides matching TRBD2. Unmatched junction bases numbered 6, after V lost 0 bases and J lost 3 bases. The germline CDR1 and CDR2 sequences are SGHTA and FQGTGA. The CDR3 has 16 residues. The CDR3 here is CASSLTAGLITDTQYF. CDR3 bases: TGTGCCAGCAGCTTAACAGCGGGACTTATTACAGATACGCAGTATTTT.

This clonotype came up a few times. This sequence joins TRBV24-1 and TRBJ2-1; D is ambiguous. Trimming removed 5 bases at V and 5 bases at J, with 21 bases between. The CDR3 runs 17 residues. CDR1 and CDR2 (germline): KGHDR, SFDVKD. CDR3 in DNA: TGTGCCACCAGTGGCTCCCCCTCAGAAACTAAACACAATGAGCAGTTCTTC. The encoded protein is CATSGSPSETKHNEQFF.

This chain joins TRBV29-1 and TRBJ2-7; TRBD1 is a possible D gene (6 bases). The V end was cut by 7 bases, the J end by 3 bases, with 10 bases between. Germline-derived CDR1 and CDR2 are SQVTM and ANQGSEA. This CDR3 spans 11 amino acids. The chain's CDR3 is CSAGTFYEQYF. The CDR3 DNA follows: TGCAGCGCCGGGACATTCTACGAGCAGTACTTC.

This clonotype was seen a few times. This chain links TRBV7-6 with TRBJ1-1; tentative D call: TRBD1 (5 bases). From germline, CDR1 is SGHVS and CDR2 FNYEAQ. The V end was cut by 5 bases, the J end by 0 bases, with 10 bases between. The length of the CDR3 is 14 residues. Here the CDR3 DNA reads TGTGCCAGCAGCCCCATGGACATGAACACTGAAGCTTTCTTT. Protein sequence: CASSPMDMNTEAFF.

J is TRBJ2-7 and V is TRBV27, with 7 bases lining up with TRBD2. Germline V gene lookup returns CDR1 MNHEY and CDR2 SMNVEV (reference sequence). The CDR3 is 14 amino acids. Germline trimming cut 3 bases from V and 3 bases from J; bases unmatched to any gene: 5. The DNA of the CDR3 is TGTGCCAGCAGTTTCCGGGGGGTACGCTACGAGCAGTACTTC. Translated, it gives CASSFRGVRYEQYF.

This clonotype appeared a few times. The chain couples TRBV7-2 to TRBJ2-3; either TRBD1 or TRBD2 may supply D (5 bases each). The germline V gene has CDR1 SGHTA and CDR2 FQGNSA. The CDR3 totals 12 residues. V was pared by 5 bases and J by 8 bases, with 11 bases between. The CDR3 nucleotides are TGTGCCAGCAGCACTACAGGAGGTACGCAGTATTTT. It encodes CASSTTGGTQYF. Drawing the rest from reference TRBV7-2 and TRBJ2-3, the complete variable domain is GAGVSQSPSNKVTEKGKDVELRCDPISGHTALYWYRQSLGQGLEFLIYFQGNSAPDKSGLPSDRFSAERTGGSVSTLTIQRTQQEDSAVYLCASSTTGGTQYFGPGTRLTVL.

The rearrangement uses TRBV20-1 and TRBJ1-2; D remains unclear. Germline assignment: CDR1 DFQATT and CDR2 SNEGSKA (reference sequence). This CDR3 is 13 amino acids long. Trimming removed 3 bases from V and 4 bases from J, with 12 bases in between. CDR3 sequence (DNA): TGCAGTGCTAGTAAGCCGGGAATCTATGGCTACACCTTC. Translating gives CSASKPGIYGYTF.

This clonotype has only a few counts. V and J are TRBV6-1 and TRBJ1-2; tentatively, D is TRBD1 (5 bases). CDR3 length equals 14 residues. The V gene lost 9 bases and the J gene lost 3 bases, with 17 bases spanning the gap. Germline V gives CDR1 MNHNS, CDR2 SASEGT. The DNA for the CDR3 is TGTGCCAGTTTACTAGGGGCAGGCGACTATGGCTACACCTTC. It translates to CASLLGAGDYGYTF.

The chain couples TRBV6-6 to TRBJ2-7; perhaps TRBD1 as D (6 bases). CDR1 MNHNY and CDR2 SVGAGI come from the germline V gene (reference sequence). The V end was cut by 4 bases, the J end by 4 bases, with 17 bases between. This CDR3 spans 15 amino acids. The CDR3 loop reads CASSSLDRLSYEQYF. The CDR3 coding sequence is TGTGCCAGCAGTTCCCTAGACAGGCTCAGTTACGAGCAGTACTTC.

The chain links TRBV20-1 to TRBJ2-1; the D gene is possibly TRBD2 (5 bases). The V end lost 6 bases, the J end lost 3 bases, and 6 bases lay between the germline ends. The CDR3 length is 11 residues. Germline V gives CDR1 DFQATT, CDR2 SNEGSKA (reference sequence). The DNA of the CDR3 is TGCAGTGCCGACTACTACAATGAGCAGTTCTTC. Its protein is CSADYYNEQFF.

The chain couples TRBV10-3 to TRBJ2-5; TRBD2 is a possible D gene (6 bases). V was clipped by 6 bases and J by 2 bases, with 13 bases between them. The CDR3 sequence is 14 residues long. Looked up from germline, CDR1 is ENHRY and CDR2 is SYGVKD. CDR3 protein: CAISGGASQETQYF. CDR3 nucleotides: TGTGCCATCAGCGGCGGGGCCTCGCAAGAGACCCAGTACTTC.

The rearrangement links TRBV12-3 or TRBV12-4 to TRBJ2-7; 7 positions match TRBD1. The length of the CDR3 is 14 residues. J gave up 2 bases and V 6 bases, and 7 bases lay outside the gene matches. The CDR3 here is CASRSDRAPYEQYF. CDR3 nucleotide sequence: TGTGCCAGCAGATCCGACAGGGCCCCCTACGAGCAGTACTTC.

The chain couples TRBV28 to TRBJ1-5; unclear D gene. V was cut by 5 bases and J by 9 bases, with 11 bases left in between. The CDR3 spans 12 residues. Germline loops: CDR1 MDHEN, CDR2 SYDVKM. CDR3 region: CASSPQGWPQHF. The DNA for the CDR3 is TGTGCCAGCAGTCCCCAAGGTTGGCCCCAGCATTTT.

This clonotype was seen a few times. The V and J genes are TRBV19 and TRBJ1-5; 7 bases line up with TRBD1. Germline-derived CDR1 and CDR2 are LNHDA and SQIVND (reference sequence). The trim removed 7 bases at V and 4 bases at J, leaving 4 bases unmatched. The CDR3 extends over 13 amino acids. CDR3 nucleotides: TGTGCCAGTACCTGGGACAGAAATCAGCCCCAGCATTTT. It encodes CASTWDRNQPQHF.

The rearrangement links TRBV7-6 to TRBJ1-5, with D possibly TRBD1 on 6 matching bases. The V and J ends lost 5 bases and 7 bases respectively, with 15 bases between them. CDR3 length: 14 amino acids. From germline, CDR1 is SGHVS and CDR2 FNYEAQ. The CDR3 loop reads CASSALQGGQPQHF. The CDR3 DNA sequence: TGTGCCAGCAGCGCCCTTCAAGGGGGGCAGCCCCAGCATTTT. Together with reference TRBV7-6 and TRBJ1-5, the CDR3 gives the full variable domain: GAGVSQSPRYKVTKRGQDVALRCDPISGHVSLYWYRQALGQGPEFLTYFNYEAQQDKSGLPNDRFSAERPEGSISTLTIQRTEQRDSAMYRCASSALQGGQPQHFGDGTRLSIL.

The V and J genes are TRBV4-1 and TRBJ2-3, with 8 bases matching TRBD2. CDR3 length equals 17 residues. Germline V gene lookup returns CDR1 MGHRA and CDR2 YSYEKL. J gave up 0 bases and V 1 base, and 6 bases lay outside the gene matches. The CDR3 DNA sequence: TGCGCCAGCAGCCAAGGCGTCGGGGGGGCTAGCACAGATACGCAGTATTTT. As protein: CASSQGVGGASTDTQYF.

This clonotype was recorded many times. This rearrangement joins TRBV20-1 to TRBJ2-7; D gene ambiguous. Deletions cut 2 bases from V and 2 bases from J, with 19 bases between. The CDR3 consists of 16 residues. CDR1 is DFQATT, CDR2 SNEGSKA, per germline (reference sequence). CDR3 protein: CSARPSSRTLTYEQYF. As DNA, the CDR3 is TGCAGTGCTAGACCCTCCTCCCGGACCCTCACCTACGAGCAGTACTTC.

The rearrangement uses TRBV19 and TRBJ1-5; no clear D gene. Looked up from germline, CDR1 is LNHDA and CDR2 is SQIVND (reference sequence). CDR3 length: 17 residues. V lost 6 bases and J 1 base, leaving 19 bases between the germline ends. CDR3 amino acids: CASRPGPEILSNQPQHF. The CDR3 nucleotides are TGTGCCAGTAGGCCGGGCCCCGAAATTTTAAGCAATCAGCCCCAGCATTTT.

Comment on this clonotype: One end of the junction varies from germline; a read error may be responsible. The rearrangement joins TRBV12-3 or TRBV12-4 to TRBJ2-7; unclear D gene. The CDR3 is 12 amino acids. CDR3 loop: CATSRPVGEQYF. DNA of the CDR3: TGTGCCACCAGTCGACCCGTGGGCGAGCAGTACTTC.

The CDR3 region is CASSPLDSAPGDEQYF. In DNA form, the CDR3 reads TGTGCCAGCAGCCCGCTCGATTCGGCCCCTGGGGACGAGCAGTACTTC. The V call is TRBV7-9, the J call TRBJ2-7; D ambiguous. Germline lookup yields CDR1 SEHNR and CDR2 FQNEAQ (reference sequence). The CDR3 sequence is 16 residues long. Trimming left V 5 bases short and J 5 bases short, with 22 bases between.

This clonotype showed up just a few times. The chain couples TRBV7-2 to TRBJ1-2, with no clear D. The V gene lost 4 bases and the J gene lost 4 bases, with 10 bases spanning the gap. Germline CDR1 and CDR2: SGHTA and FQGNSA. The CDR3 loop spans 13 amino acids. CDR3 coding DNA: TGTGCCAGCAGCTCAGGACGGTCCTATGGCTACACCTTC. Translation: CASSSGRSYGYTF.

The V gene is TRBV25-1, the J gene TRBJ2-5; weak D call: TRBD1 (5 bases). Germline V CDR1 and CDR2: MGHDK, SYGVNS. Deletions cut 2 bases from V and 1 base from J, with 11 bases between. The CDR3 has 15 amino acids. The CDR3 bases are TGTGCCAGCAGTGAAGGTGGGGCTATCCAAGAGACCCAGTACTTC. Its protein product is CASSEGGAIQETQYF. The variable domain in full, completed from reference TRBV25-1 and TRBJ2-5, reads EADIYQTPRYLVIGTGKKITLECSQTMGHDKMYWYQQDPGMELHLIHYSYGVNSTEKGDLSSESTVSRIRTEHFPLTLESARPSHTSQYLCASSEGGAIQETQYFGPGTRLLVL.